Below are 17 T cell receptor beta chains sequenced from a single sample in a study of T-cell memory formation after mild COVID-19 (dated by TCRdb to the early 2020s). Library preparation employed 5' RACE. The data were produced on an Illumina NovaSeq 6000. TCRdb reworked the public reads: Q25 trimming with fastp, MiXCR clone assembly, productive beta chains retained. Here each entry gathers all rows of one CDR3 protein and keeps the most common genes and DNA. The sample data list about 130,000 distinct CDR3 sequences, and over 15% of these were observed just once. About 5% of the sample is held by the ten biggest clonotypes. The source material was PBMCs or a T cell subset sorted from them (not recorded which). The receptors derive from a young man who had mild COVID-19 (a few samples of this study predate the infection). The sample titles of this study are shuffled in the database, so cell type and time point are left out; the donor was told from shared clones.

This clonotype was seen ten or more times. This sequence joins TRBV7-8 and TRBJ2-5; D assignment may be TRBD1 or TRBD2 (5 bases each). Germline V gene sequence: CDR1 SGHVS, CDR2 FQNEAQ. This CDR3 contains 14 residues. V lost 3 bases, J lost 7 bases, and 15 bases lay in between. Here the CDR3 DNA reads TGTGCCAGCAGCTTCCGGGACGGCAGTCGGACCCAGTACTTC. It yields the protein CASSFRDGSRTQYF.

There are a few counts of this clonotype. The CDR3 loop is CSVVVDMYQETQYF. The CDR3 bases are TGCAGCGTCGTGGTTGACATGTACCAAGAGACCCAGTACTTC. J is TRBJ2-5 and V is TRBV29-1; D remains unclear. Between the trimmed V and J ends, which lost 6 bases and 0 bases, there was a span of 14 bases. This CDR3 has 14 residues. The V gene's germline CDR1 is SQVTM and CDR2 ANQGSEA. Combining the CDR3 with reference TRBV29-1 and TRBJ2-5 gives the whole variable domain SAVISQKPSRDICQRGTSLTIQCQVDSQVTMMFWYRQQPGQSLTLIATANQGSEATYESGFVIDKFPISRPNLTFSTLTVSNMSPEDSSIYLCSVVVDMYQETQYFGPGTRLLVL.

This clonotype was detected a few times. DNA of the CDR3: TGTGCCAGCAGCCAAGAGGTGGGGGGGCCGAATACGCAGTATTTT. Its protein product is CASSQEVGGPNTQYF. The gene calls are TRBV4-2 and TRBJ2-3; tentatively, D is TRBD2 (7 bases). This CDR3 contains 15 residues. Germline-derived CDR1 and CDR2 are LGHNA and YNFKEQ. V gave up 0 bases and J gave up 7 bases, with 14 bases separating them.

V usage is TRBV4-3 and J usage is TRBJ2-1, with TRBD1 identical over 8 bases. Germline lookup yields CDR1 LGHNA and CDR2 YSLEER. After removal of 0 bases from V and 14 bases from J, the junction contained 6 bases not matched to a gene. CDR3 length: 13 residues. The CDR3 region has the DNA TGCGCCAGCAGCCAAGACAGGGGGCTGAAGGAGTTCTTC. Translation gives CASSQDRGLKEFF.

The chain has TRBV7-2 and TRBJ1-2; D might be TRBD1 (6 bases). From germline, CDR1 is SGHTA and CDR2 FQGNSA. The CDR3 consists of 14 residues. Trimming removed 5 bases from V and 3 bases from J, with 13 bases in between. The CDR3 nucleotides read TGTGCCAGCAGCCCAACAGGGAGAGACTATGGCTACACCTTC. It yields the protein CASSPTGRDYGYTF.

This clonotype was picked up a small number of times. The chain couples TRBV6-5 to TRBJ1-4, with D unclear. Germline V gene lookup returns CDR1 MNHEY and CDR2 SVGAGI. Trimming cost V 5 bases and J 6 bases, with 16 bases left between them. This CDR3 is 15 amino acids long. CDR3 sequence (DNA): TGTGCCAGCAGTCGCGAGACATGGCGGGATGAAAAACTGTTTTTT. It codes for CASSRETWRDEKLFF.

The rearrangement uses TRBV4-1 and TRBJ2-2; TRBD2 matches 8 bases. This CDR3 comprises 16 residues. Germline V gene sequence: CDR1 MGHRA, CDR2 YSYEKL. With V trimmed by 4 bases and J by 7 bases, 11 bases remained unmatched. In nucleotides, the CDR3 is TGCGCCAGCAGCCGAAGGGAGCGGGGGACTATCGGGGAGCTGTTTTTT. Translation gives CASSRRERGTIGELFF.

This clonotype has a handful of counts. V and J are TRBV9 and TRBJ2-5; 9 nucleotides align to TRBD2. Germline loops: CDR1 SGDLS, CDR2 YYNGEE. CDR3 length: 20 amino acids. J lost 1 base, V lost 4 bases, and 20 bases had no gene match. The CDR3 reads CASSPSGVAGVRLIQETQYF. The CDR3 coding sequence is TGTGCCAGCAGCCCCTCTGGGGTAGCGGGGGTCCGACTTATCCAAGAGACCCAGTACTTC.

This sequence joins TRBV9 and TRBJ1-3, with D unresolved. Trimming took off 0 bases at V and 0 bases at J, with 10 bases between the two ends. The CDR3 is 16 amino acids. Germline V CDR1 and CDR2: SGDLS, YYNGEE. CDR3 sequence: CASSVAWGASGNTIYF. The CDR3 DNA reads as TGTGCCAGCAGCGTAGCCTGGGGAGCCTCTGGAAACACCATATATTTT.

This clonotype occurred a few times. CDR3 amino acids: CATNRGQETQYF. The CDR3 nucleotides read TGTGCCACGAACAGGGGACAAGAGACCCAGTACTTC. V is TRBV28 and J is TRBJ2-5; 7 bases are shared with TRBD1. CDR3 size: 12 residues. The germline V gene has CDR1 MDHEN and CDR2 SYDVKM. V dropped 10 bases and J dropped 2; count of bases not matched to a gene: 4. Full variable domain (remainder filled in from reference TRBV28 and TRBJ2-5): DVKVTQSSRYLVKRTGEKVFLECVQDMDHENMFWYRQDPGLGLRLIYFSYDVKMKEKGDIPEGYSVSREKKERFSLILESASTNQTSMYLCATNRGQETQYFGPGTRLLVL.

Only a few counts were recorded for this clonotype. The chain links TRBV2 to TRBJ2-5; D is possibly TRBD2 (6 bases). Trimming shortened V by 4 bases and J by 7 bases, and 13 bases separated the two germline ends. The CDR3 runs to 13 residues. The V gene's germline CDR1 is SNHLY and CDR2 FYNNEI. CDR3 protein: CASSVWRDGTQYF. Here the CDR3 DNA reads TGTGCCAGCAGTGTGTGGCGGGATGGGACCCAGTACTTC.

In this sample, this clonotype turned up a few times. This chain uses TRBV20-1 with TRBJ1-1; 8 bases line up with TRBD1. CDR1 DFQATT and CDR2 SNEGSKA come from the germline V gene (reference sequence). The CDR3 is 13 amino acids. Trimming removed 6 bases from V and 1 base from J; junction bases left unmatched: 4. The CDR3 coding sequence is TGCAGTGCGCCGGGACAGGCGAACACTGAAGCTTTCTTT. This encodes CSAPGQANTEAFF.

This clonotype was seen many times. CDR3 residues: CASSLGPDNEQFF. In DNA, the CDR3 is TGTGCCAGCAGCTTGGGGCCCGACAATGAGCAGTTCTTC. This sequence joins TRBV5-4 and TRBJ2-1; D gene ambiguous. Per germline, CDR1 SGHNT and CDR2 YYREEE (reference sequence). The CDR3 consists of 13 residues. V shed 0 bases and J shed 5 bases, with 6 bases lying between them.

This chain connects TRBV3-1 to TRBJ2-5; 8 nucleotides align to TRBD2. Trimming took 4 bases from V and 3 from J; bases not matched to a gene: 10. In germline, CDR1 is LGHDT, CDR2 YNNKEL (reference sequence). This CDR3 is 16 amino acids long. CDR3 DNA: TGTGCCAGCAGCCGCCTACCGGGGGGGGAAGAAGAGACCCAGTACTTC. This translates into CASSRLPGGEEETQYF.

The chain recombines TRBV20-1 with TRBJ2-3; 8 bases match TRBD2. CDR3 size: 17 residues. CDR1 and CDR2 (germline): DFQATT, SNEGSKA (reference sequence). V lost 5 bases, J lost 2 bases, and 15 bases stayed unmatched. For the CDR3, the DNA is TGCAGTGCTCCGAGCTTGGGGGAGCGGGGGACCACAGATACGCAGTATTTT. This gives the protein CSAPSLGERGTTDTQYF.

The CDR3 reads CASSLSGTGNIYEQYV. DNA of the CDR3: TGTGCCAGCAGTCTCTCCGGGACAGGGAATATCTACGAGCAGTACGTC. The chain is built from TRBV12-3 or TRBV12-4 and TRBJ2-7, with TRBD1 identical over 9 bases. J gave up 3 bases and V 5 bases, and 11 bases lay outside the gene matches. The CDR3 totals 16 residues.

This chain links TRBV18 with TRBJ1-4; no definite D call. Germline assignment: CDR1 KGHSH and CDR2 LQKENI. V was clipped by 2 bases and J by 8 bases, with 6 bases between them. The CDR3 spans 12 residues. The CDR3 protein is CASSPSLEKLFF. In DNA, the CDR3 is TGTGCCAGCTCACCAAGTCTGGAAAAACTGTTTTTT.